These T cell receptor beta chains were read from a single sample in a study of blood T cell repertoires in COVID-19. The repertoire was sequenced with immunoSEQ multiplex PCR; TCRdb's copy has only in-frame clones and lacks some. The sample records about 76,000 clones, roughly 90% being singletons. The sample comprised peripheral blood. Receptor source: a human donor in a cohort sampled during active COVID-19. CDR3s include the opening cysteine and the closing phenylalanine or tryptophan. The order of the fields is V gene, D gene, J gene, clone size, CDR3 DNA, CDR3 protein. D genes are given only for firm matches. Expanded clones are given a class, and other clones once, few, many or no size at all.

TRBV27,-,TRBJ2-7,many,TGTGCCAGCAAACCGGGACATCCGACCAGGGCGCAGTACTTC,CASKPGHPTRAQYF
TRBV5-1,TRBD2,TRBJ2-3,-,TGCGCCAGCACTAGCGGGAGCTCAGATACGCAGTATTTT,CASTSGSSDTQYF
TRBV7-2,TRBD2,TRBJ2-2,-,TGTGCCAGCAGCTCCCGGACTAGCGGGGGTGGCGGGGAGCTGTTTTTT,CASSSRTSGGGGELFF
TRBV29-1,-,TRBJ1-1,-,TGCAGCGTTGACTTCGGGGATAACACTGAAGCTTTCTTT,CSVDFGDNTEAFF
TRBV27,-,TRBJ1-1,-,TGTGCCAGCACCCTAGGTGTGGGGGGGACTGAAGCTTTCTTT,CASTLGVGGTEAFF
TRBV7-6,TRBD2,TRBJ2-7,-,TGTGCCAGCAGCGTTAGCGGGGGGACTAACTACGAGCAGTACTTC,CASSVSGGTNYEQYF
TRBV7-3,TRBD1,TRBJ1-6,once,TGTGCCAGCAGCTTAGGGTACAGGGGGCGGAATTCACCCCTCCACTTT,CASSLGYRGRNSPLHF
TRBV4-1,-,TRBJ1-5,-,TGCGCCAGCAGCAAGGGGGGGCGAGTTCAGCCCCAGCATTTT,CASSKGGRVQPQHF
TRBV12-3/TRBV12-4,-,TRBJ1-3,few,TGTGCCAGCAGTTTCGGCAGGGGCGACACCATATATTTT,CASSFGRGDTIYF
TRBV7-9,-,TRBJ2-1,-,TGTGCCAGCAGCTTGGCACAGGGAACCTACAATGAGCAGTTCTTC,CASSLAQGTYNEQFF
TRBV30,-,TRBJ1-5,-,TGTGCCTGGAGATGGCAGGGCGGCGGGCCCCAGCATTTT,CAWRWQGGGPQHF
TRBV6-5,TRBD1,TRBJ2-5,few,TGTGCCAGCGGGACAGGGGACATCGTGACCCAGTACTTC,CASGTGDIVTQYF
TRBV9,TRBD2,TRBJ2-5,-,TGTGCCAGCAGCGCGGGACTAGCGGGGAGTGAGACCCAGTACTTC,CASSAGLAGSETQYF
TRBV11-2,TRBD1,TRBJ1-1,once,TGTGCCAGCAGCTTCAATACAGGGGGGACTGAAGCTTTCTTT,CASSFNTGGTEAFF
TRBV15,-,TRBJ2-1,-,TGTGCCACCAGTCCACCGTTGGTGCAGGCTTCGCATGAGCAGTTCTTC,CATSPPLVQASHEQFF
TRBV24-1,-,TRBJ2-1,-,TGTGCCACCAACAGTTTCGATGAGCAGTTCTTC,CATNSFDEQFF